The 9 T cell receptor beta chains listed next were all sequenced from one sample in a study of T cell repertoires in cytomegalovirus infection. Antigens for these TCRs are unknown. Each CDR3 protein gets one entry after TCRdb re-called the reads with MiXCR. The table has approximately 600,000 distinct CDR3 sequences, 35% to 50% seen once. The sample consisted of cultured PBMCs, taken from culture after CMV antigen stimulation. The receptors derive from a human donor in good health (CMV status not recorded). Some clones in this sample may be carry-over from other donors' samples.

The rearrangement uses TRBV6-2 or TRBV6-3 and TRBJ1-5, with D possibly being TRBD1 (5 bases). In germline, CDR1 is MNHEY, CDR2 SVGEGT. The CDR3 covers 15 residues. The germline V and J ends were trimmed by 6 bases and 2 bases, with 14 bases remaining between them. CDR3 in DNA: TGTGCCAGCAGCCCCCCCCGGGGGGGCAATCAGCCCCAGCATTTT. Its translation is CASSPPRGGNQPQHF.

This clonotype was picked up many times. The CDR3 loop is CASSLGMFGEGGYTF. The CDR3 DNA is TGTGCCAGCAGCTTAGGGATGTTCGGCGAGGGGGGCTACACCTTC. The V call is TRBV7-2, the J call TRBJ1-2; D is possibly TRBD1 (5 bases). The germline gives CDR1 SGHTA, CDR2 FQGNSA. With 1 base removed from V and 8 bases from J, the gap between germline ends came to 17 bases. The CDR3 is made up of 15 amino acids.

This clonotype has just a few counts. The rearrangement joins TRBV12-3 or TRBV12-4 to TRBJ1-2, with D unclear. V was cut by 1 base and J by 3 bases, with 6 bases left in between. The CDR3 spans 13 residues. The CDR3 reads CASSLGIYYGYTF. The CDR3 DNA sequence: TGTGCCAGCAGTTTAGGGATTTACTATGGCTACACCTTC.

This clonotype was counted between two and nine times. The V gene is TRBV7-9, the J gene TRBJ2-6; D gene unclear. The CDR3 extends over 15 amino acids. Germline V CDR1 and CDR2: SEHNR, FQNEAQ (reference sequence). Trimming shortened V by 7 bases and J by 0 bases, and 10 bases separated the two germline ends. CDR3 sequence (DNA): TGTGCCAGCAACCTAGACGCCTCTGGGGCCAACGTCCTGACTTTC. It specifies CASNLDASGANVLTF.

The genes are TRBV11-2 and TRBJ2-1; 11 bases are shared with TRBD2. This CDR3 is built from 15 residues. V was pared by 2 bases and J by 6 bases, with 3 bases of the junction left unmatched. Germline loops: CDR1 SGHAT, CDR2 FQNNGV. The CDR3 here is CASSLLSGRVNEQFF. The CDR3 DNA reads as TGTGCCAGCAGCTTACTTAGCGGGAGGGTCAATGAGCAGTTCTTC. The full variable domain, in which reference TRBV11-2 and TRBJ2-1 provide the parts outside the CDR3, is EAGVAQSPRYKIIEKRQSVAFWCNPISGHATLYWYQQILGQGPKLLIQFQNNGVVDDSQLPKDRFSAERLKGVDSTLKIQPAKLEDSAVYLCASSLLSGRVNEQFFGPGTRLTVL.

The chain links TRBV5-6 to TRBJ2-5; weak D call: TRBD1 (6 bases). The CDR3 totals 15 residues. V was cut by 5 bases and J by 7 bases, with 21 bases left in between. CDR1 SGHDT and CDR2 YYEEEE come from the germline V gene. The CDR3 spells CASSWGPGPPGTQYF. The CDR3 DNA reads TGTGCCAGCAGTTGGGGGCCGGGACCCCCGGGGACCCAGTACTTC. Full variable domain (remainder filled in from reference TRBV5-6 and TRBJ2-5): DAGVTQSPTHLIKTRGQQVTLRCSPKSGHDTVSWYQQALGQGPQFIFQYYEEEERQRGNFPDRFSGHQFPNYSSELNVNALLLGDSALYLCASSWGPGPPGTQYFGPGTRLLVL.

This clonotype was recorded a few times. Written as DNA, the CDR3 is TGTGCCAGCAGCTCCCGGGACCCGCAGTTCTTC. Residues: CASSSRDPQFF. V gene TRBV7-2 combines with J gene TRBJ2-1, with D perhaps matching TRBD1 or TRBD2 (5 bases each). The CDR3 sequence is 11 residues long. Germline assignment: CDR1 SGHTA and CDR2 FQGNSA. The V end lost 4 bases, the J end lost 12 bases, and 10 bases lay between the germline ends.

In its sample, this clonotype was seen a few times. V gene TRBV29-1 combines with J gene TRBJ2-5; D is perhaps TRBD1 or TRBD2 (5 bases each). V was cut by 5 bases and J by 1 base, with 11 bases left in between. CDR3 size: 13 residues. From germline, CDR1 is SQVTM and CDR2 ANQGSEA. In DNA, the CDR3 is TGCAGCGTTCAAGGGGACCTCCAAGAGACCCAGTACTTC. Translated: CSVQGDLQETQYF. Together with reference TRBV29-1 and TRBJ2-5, the CDR3 gives the full variable domain: SAVISQKPSRDICQRGTSLTIQCQVDSQVTMMFWYRQQPGQSLTLIATANQGSEATYESGFVIDKFPISRPNLTFSTLTVSNMSPEDSSIYLCSVQGDLQETQYFGPGTRLLVL.

The CDR3 DNA reads as TGTGCCAGTACACGGACAGGAATAGATCAGCCCCAGCATTTT. Translating it yields CASTRTGIDQPQHF. This sequence joins TRBV19 and TRBJ1-5, with 7 bases that match TRBD1. Germline V gives CDR1 LNHDA, CDR2 SQIVND (reference sequence). V lost 7 bases, J lost 5 bases, and 8 bases stayed unmatched. CDR3 length: 14 amino acids.